The next 29 T cell receptor beta chains were all read from a single sample in a study of OX40 agonist ivuxolimab in advanced cancers. Sequencing used immunoSEQ multiplex PCR; TCRdb keeps in-frame clones, though not all of them. This table has 50,000 to 75,000 clones, roughly 86% appearing once. The source material was CD4+ or CD8+ T cells sorted from blood, sampled in a trial of the OX40 agonist ivuxolimab. These receptors were obtained from an adult with an advanced solid tumor such as melanoma, head and neck, liver or kidney cancer.

The J gene is TRBJ2-1, the V gene TRBV5-1, with D perhaps matching TRBD1 or TRBD2 (5 bases each). With 4 bases removed from V and 4 bases from J, the gap between germline ends came to 12 bases. The CDR3 runs 14 residues. The V gene's germline CDR1 is SGHRS and CDR2 YFSETQ. CDR3 protein: CASSNPWGYNEQFF. The CDR3 DNA reads as TGCGCCAGCAGCAATCCGTGGGGGTACAATGAGCAGTTCTTC. The variable domain in full, with the rest retrieved from reference TRBV5-1 and TRBJ2-1, is KAGVTQTPRYLIKTRGQQVTLSCSPISGHRSVSWYQQTPGQGLQFLFEYFSETQRNKGNFPGRFSGRQFSNSRSEMNVSTLELGDSALYLCASSNPWGYNEQFFGPGTRLTVL.

This clone has only a few counts. The chain recombines TRBV5-1 with TRBJ1-2, with 7 bases identical to TRBD1. This CDR3 has 16 residues. Germline CDR1 reads SGHRS; CDR2 reads YFSETQ. Unmatched junction bases numbered 9, after V lost 0 bases and J lost 4 bases. DNA for the CDR3: TGCGCCAGCAGCTTGGCACAGGGGAGGTTGGGCTATGGCTACACCTTC. Its translation is CASSLAQGRLGYGYTF. The full variable domain, its missing parts supplied by reference TRBV5-1 and TRBJ1-2, is KAGVTQTPRYLIKTRGQQVTLSCSPISGHRSVSWYQQTPGQGLQFLFEYFSETQRNKGNFPGRFSGRQFSNSRSEMNVSTLELGDSALYLCASSLAQGRLGYGYTFGSGTRLTVV.

This clone was recorded once. The V call is TRBV10-2, the J call TRBJ2-7, with D maybe TRBD1 (6 bases). The CDR3 consists of 14 residues. The germline V gene has CDR1 WSHSY and CDR2 SAAADI. V shed 0 bases and J shed 7 bases, with 13 bases lying between them. The CDR3, as DNA: TGCGCCAGCAGTGAGTCAGGGACACTCCGTGAGCAGTACTTC. It codes for CASSESGTLREQYF.

The chain uses TRBV5-1 and TRBJ1-1; the match to TRBD1 covers 8 bases. The V gene end was trimmed by 5 bases and the J gene end by 0 bases; junction bases not matched to a gene: 6. The germline V gene has CDR1 SGHRS and CDR2 YFSETQ. The CDR3 loop spans 15 amino acids. In DNA, the CDR3 is TGCGCCAGCAGTAAGGGACAGGCCATGAACACTGAAGCTTTCTTT. Amino acids: CASSKGQAMNTEAFF. The entire variable domain, with the rest obtained from reference TRBV5-1 and TRBJ1-1, is as follows: KAGVTQTPRYLIKTRGQQVTLSCSPISGHRSVSWYQQTPGQGLQFLFEYFSETQRNKGNFPGRFSGRQFSNSRSEMNVSTLELGDSALYLCASSKGQAMNTEAFFGQGTRLTVV.

The genes are TRBV19 and TRBJ1-2; maybe TRBD1 (6 bases). The CDR3 has 15 residues. Trimming removed 4 bases from V and 1 base from J, with 13 bases in between. Germline V lookup: CDR1 LNHDA, CDR2 SQIVND (reference sequence). The CDR3 loop reads CASSRGLRGNYGYTF. In nucleotides, the CDR3 is TGTGCCAGTAGTAGGGGGCTCCGGGGTAACTATGGCTACACCTTC.

J is TRBJ1-1 and V is TRBV5-4, with D possibly being TRBD1 (6 bases). The V and J ends lost 4 bases and 8 bases respectively, with 15 bases between them. This CDR3 spans 13 amino acids. Per germline, CDR1 SGHNT and CDR2 YYREEE (reference sequence). The CDR3 bases are TGTGCCAGCAGCAGGGTGGGGACACGAGAAGCTTTCTTT. Encoded protein: CASSRVGTREAFF.

J is TRBJ2-6 and V is TRBV5-6, with 9 bases fitting TRBD2. Losses at the gene ends were 6 bases for V and 0 bases for J; bases not matched to a gene: 10. This CDR3 spans 18 amino acids. Germline lookup yields CDR1 SGHDT and CDR2 YYEEEE. The CDR3 here is CASNPKLAGLSGANVLTF. The DNA for the CDR3 is TGTGCCAGCAACCCCAAGCTAGCGGGGCTCTCTGGGGCCAACGTCCTGACTTTC.

The J gene is TRBJ1-4, the V gene TRBV4-1, with TRBD1 identical over 9 bases. The CDR3 loop spans 16 amino acids. J lost 6 bases, V lost 3 bases, and 8 bases had no gene match. Germline CDR1 MGHRA, CDR2 YSYEKL. CDR3 residues: CASSHHNRGRDEKLFF. The CDR3 coding sequence is TGCGCCAGCAGCCATCACAACAGGGGGCGCGATGAAAAACTGTTTTTT.

V and J are TRBV5-1 and TRBJ1-2; maybe TRBD1 (5 bases). Trimming stripped 4 bases from V and 8 bases from J, with 18 bases between. The germline V gene has CDR1 SGHRS and CDR2 YFSETQ. This CDR3 has 14 residues. CDR3 bases: TGCGCCAGCAGCCCGGGGGACGATTTTAGAGGCTACACCTTC. Translating gives CASSPGDDFRGYTF.

The genes are TRBV7-9 and TRBJ2-7, with 8 bases matching TRBD1. The length of the CDR3 is 13 residues. The germline gives CDR1 SEHNR, CDR2 FQNEAQ (reference sequence). With V trimmed by 5 bases and J by 2 bases, 2 bases remained unmatched. The CDR3 protein is CASSMTGAYEQYF. As DNA, the CDR3 is TGTGCCAGCAGCATGACAGGGGCCTACGAGCAGTACTTC.

Here the CDR3 DNA reads TGTGCCAGCAGTGAAAGGACTAATGGTGGCTCACCCCTCCACTTT. It is translated as CASSERTNGGSPLHF. This rearrangement joins TRBV6-1 to TRBJ1-6; D unresolved. V lost 2 bases, J lost 10 bases, and 15 bases lay in between. This CDR3 is 15 amino acids long. Germline assignment: CDR1 MNHNS and CDR2 SASEGT.

The chain carries TRBV2 and TRBJ2-7; TRBD1 matches at 10 bases. The germline V gene encodes CDR1 SNHLY and CDR2 FYNNEI. V lost 9 bases and J lost 2; bases outside the gene matches: 7. CDR3 length equals 14 residues. CDR3 amino acids: CASHGQGGAYEQYF. Here the CDR3 DNA reads TGTGCCAGTCACGGACAGGGGGGGGCCTACGAGCAGTACTTC.

The gene calls are TRBV20-1 and TRBJ1-2; no reliable D call. The germline V gene has CDR1 DFQATT and CDR2 SNEGSKA (reference sequence). Trimming took off 1 base at V and 6 bases at J, with 6 bases between the two ends. The CDR3 runs 11 residues. The CDR3 loop reads CSARGTDGYTF. The CDR3 DNA follows: TGCAGTGCTAGAGGAACTGATGGCTACACCTTC.

This chain uses TRBV7-8 with TRBJ1-1; D possibly corresponds to TRBD1 (6 bases). V lost 5 bases, J lost 3 bases, and 13 bases lay in between. There are 14 residues in the CDR3. The germline CDR1 and CDR2 sequences are SGHVS and FQNEAQ. The CDR3 coding sequence is TGTGCCAGCAGCCCAGGGGATGGGGACACTGAAGCTTTCTTT. Translation: CASSPGDGDTEAFF.

The chain has TRBV4-1 and TRBJ1-2; D call uncertain. The CDR3 totals 18 residues. Germline-derived CDR1 and CDR2 are MGHRA and YSYEKL. The V end was cut by 0 bases, the J end by 8 bases, with 25 bases between. The DNA of the CDR3 is TGCGCCAGCAGCCAAGAAGGTTCTGGCTTCTTAAGAAGAGCGGGCTACACCTTC. Its protein product is CASSQEGSGFLRRAGYTF.

The chain employs TRBV7-9 and TRBJ1-4; TRBD1 aligns across 10 bases. The trim removed 6 bases at V and 8 bases at J, leaving 6 bases unmatched. Germline CDR1 is SEHNR and CDR2 is FQNEAQ (reference sequence). The CDR3 sequence is 14 residues long. The DNA for the CDR3 is TGTGCCAGCAGACCGACAGGGGGCGGGGAAAAACTGTTTTTT. It specifies CASRPTGGGEKLFF.

This chain uses TRBV5-1 with TRBJ2-7; tentative D call: TRBD1 (6 bases). The V end lost 6 bases, the J end lost 4 bases, and 11 bases lay between the germline ends. The CDR3 runs to 12 residues. Germline CDR1 is SGHRS and CDR2 is YFSETQ. The CDR3 loop is CASTGQRYEQYF. In DNA, the CDR3 is TGCGCCAGCACCGGACAGCGGTACGAGCAGTACTTC.

The chain has TRBV19 and TRBJ2-3; D tentatively fits TRBD1 or TRBD2 (5 bases each). The CDR3 runs to 20 residues. Trimming pared 9 bases from V and 0 bases from J, leaving 31 bases between. The germline gives CDR1 LNHDA, CDR2 SQIVND (reference sequence). The CDR3 DNA reads as TGTGCCAGCCGTAGTGGGACCGGTCTAGCCGGACCATCTAGCACAGATACGCAGTATTTT. This gives the protein CASRSGTGLAGPSSTDTQYF.

This clone has a single count. The gene calls are TRBV29-1 and TRBJ1-2; D unresolved. The CDR3 has 11 residues. The germline V gene encodes CDR1 SQVTM and CDR2 ANQGSEA. Trimming removed 3 bases at V and 6 bases at J, with 8 bases between. As DNA, the CDR3 is TGCAGCGTTGACGAACCCCATGGCTACACCTTC. It encodes CSVDEPHGYTF.

This clone is a singleton in its sample. The gene calls are TRBV7-7 and TRBJ2-7, with a possible D match to TRBD1 (5 bases). The V gene's germline CDR1 is SSHAT and CDR2 FNYEAQ (reference sequence). V dropped 1 base and J dropped 1 base, with 11 bases sitting between them. This CDR3 is built from 15 residues. The CDR3 DNA reads as TGTGCCAGCAGCTTAGGCCCAACAGGATCCTACGAGCAGTACTTC. It is translated as CASSLGPTGSYEQYF.

V is TRBV15 and J is TRBJ1-2, with D hard to call. CDR3 size: 15 residues. V was shortened by 6 bases and J by 4 bases, with 18 bases between the two germline ends. CDR1 LNHNV and CDR2 YYDKDF come from the germline V gene (reference sequence). The CDR3 DNA is TGTGCCACCAGGGGAGGAGTAACCGGCGCCTATGGCTACACCTTC. It yields the protein CATRGGVTGAYGYTF.

V usage is TRBV7-2 and J usage is TRBJ1-6, with 7 bases matching TRBD1. V shed 7 bases and J 0 bases; nucleotides not matched to a gene: 12. The CDR3 is 18 amino acids. CDR1 is SGHTA, CDR2 FQGNSA, per germline. CDR3 sequence (DNA): TGTGCCAGCACCGAACGACAGGGACCCAGCTCCTATAATTCACCCCTCCACTTT. Its protein is CASTERQGPSSYNSPLHF. The variable domain in full, with the rest retrieved from reference TRBV7-2 and TRBJ1-6, is GAGVSQSPSNKVTEKGKDVELRCDPISGHTALYWYRQSLGQGLEFLIYFQGNSAPDKSGLPSDRFSAERTGGSVSTLTIQRTQQEDSAVYLCASTERQGPSSYNSPLHFGNGTRLTVT.

The chain carries TRBV13 and TRBJ1-4, with D maybe TRBD1 (5 bases). Trimming pared 5 bases from V and 3 bases from J, leaving 16 bases between. There are 16 residues in the CDR3. Germline-derived CDR1 and CDR2 are PRHDT and FYEKMQ (reference sequence). This chain's CDR3 is CASSRGRGRPNEKLFF. The CDR3 coding sequence is TGTGCCAGCAGCAGAGGGAGGGGCCGACCTAATGAAAAACTGTTTTTT. Looking up the rest from reference TRBV13 and TRBJ1-4 gives the full variable domain: AAGVIQSPRHLIKEKRETATLKCYPIPRHDTVYWYQQGPGQDPQFLISFYEKMQSDKGSIPDRFSAQQFSDYHSELNMSSLELGDSALYFCASSRGRGRPNEKLFFGSGTQLSVL.

The chain recombines TRBV5-1 with TRBJ1-5, with no clear D. Germline assignment: CDR1 SGHRS and CDR2 YFSETQ. The CDR3 spans 14 residues. V lost 4 bases to trimming and J lost 1 base, with 9 bases between them. The CDR3 loop reads CASSQDGSNQPQHF. The CDR3 DNA follows: TGCGCCAGCAGCCAAGACGGAAGCAATCAGCCCCAGCATTTT.

This clone was observed once. This chain links TRBV5-1 with TRBJ1-4; D is uncertain. CDR1 is SGHRS, CDR2 YFSETQ, per germline. This CDR3 is 14 amino acids long. V was trimmed by 5 bases and J by 0 bases, leaving 8 bases between them. CDR3 protein: CASRLTTTNEKLFF. CDR3 DNA sequence: TGCGCCAGCAGATTGACTACAACTAATGAAAAACTGTTTTTT.

V and J are TRBV7-2 and TRBJ1-5; D not resolved. Germline V gives CDR1 SGHTA, CDR2 FQGNSA. The CDR3 is 16 amino acids. V lost 5 bases, J lost 5 bases, and 19 bases lay in between. DNA of the CDR3: TGTGCCAGCAGCCCAAGCCCTATACAGTCCTATCAGCCCCAGCATTTT. Its protein is CASSPSPIQSYQPQHF.

The chain employs TRBV18 and TRBJ1-1; maybe TRBD1 (6 bases). CDR1 KGHSH and CDR2 LQKENI come from the germline V gene. The CDR3 consists of 16 residues. V dropped 3 bases and J dropped 3 bases, with 17 bases sitting between them. For the CDR3, the DNA is TGTGCCAGCTCACCTCTCGGGGGCGGAAGGGACACTGAAGCTTTCTTT. Residues: CASSPLGGGRDTEAFF. Full variable domain (remainder filled in from reference TRBV18 and TRBJ1-1): NAGVMQNPRHLVRRRGQEARLRCSPMKGHSHVYWYRQLPEEGLKFMVYLQKENIIDESGMPKERFSAEFPKEGPSILRIQQVVRGDSAAYFCASSPLGGGRDTEAFFGQGTRLTVV.

This clone appeared a single time. The genes are TRBV6-5 and TRBJ1-1; D remains ambiguous. The CDR3 consists of 11 residues. V was clipped by 7 bases and J by 2 bases, with 5 bases between them. Per germline, CDR1 MNHEY and CDR2 SVGAGI. The chain's CDR3 is CASTGNTEAFF. The CDR3 DNA follows: TGTGCCAGCACGGGCAACACTGAAGCTTTCTTT.

Regarding this clone: This same CDR3 is encoded by further DNA sequences in the sample. This chain connects TRBV18 to TRBJ1-5; possible D gene TRBD1, 5 bases. The ends were cut back, 6 bases at V and 2 bases at J, with 11 bases in the middle. Germline V gene data show CDR1 as KGHSH and CDR2 as LQKENI. The CDR3 is 14 residues long. In DNA form, the CDR3 reads TGTGCCAGCTCCCCGGGACGGGGCAATCAGCCCCAGCATTTT. Protein: CASSPGRGNQPQHF.